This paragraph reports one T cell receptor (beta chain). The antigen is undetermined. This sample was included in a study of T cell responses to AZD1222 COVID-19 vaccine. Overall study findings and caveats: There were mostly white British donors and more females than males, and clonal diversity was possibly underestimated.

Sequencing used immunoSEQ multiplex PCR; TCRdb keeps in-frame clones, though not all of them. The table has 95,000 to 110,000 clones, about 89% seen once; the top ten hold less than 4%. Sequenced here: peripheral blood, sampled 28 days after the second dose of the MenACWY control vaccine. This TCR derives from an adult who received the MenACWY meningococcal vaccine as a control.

CDR3 loop: CASSQDPGQGESLSTDTQYF. DNA of the CDR3: TGTGCCAGCAGCCAAGATCCCGGACAGGGGGAATCTCTTAGCACAGATACGCAGTATTTT. The rearrangement links TRBV3-1 (or the pseudogene TRBV3-2) to TRBJ2-3; TRBD1 matches at 10 bases. The CDR3 runs to 20 residues. Germline V CDR1 and CDR2: LGHDT, YNNKEL (reference sequence). Trimming took 0 bases from V and 0 from J; bases not matched to a gene: 12.